These 10 T cell receptor beta chains were all obtained from the same sample, sequenced in a study of control samples from healthy donors and cancer patients. Clones were read by immunoSEQ multiplex PCR, and TCRdb kept only the in-frame ones, dropping some. The sample holds 75,000 to 95,000 clones; approximately 91% are singletons and the top ten take 5.7%. Source material: blood. These receptors were obtained from a woman between 50 and 59 years old in good health.

Only one count was recorded for this clone. For the CDR3, the DNA is TGTGCCAGCAGTGCACCAGATACGCAGTATTTT. It translates to CASSAPDTQYF. This rearrangement joins TRBV2 to TRBJ2-3; D gene ambiguous. Germline loops: CDR1 SNHLY, CDR2 FYNNEI. V lost 4 bases and J lost 4, with 3 bases in between. CDR3 length equals 11 residues.

In this sample, this clone turned up once. The J gene is TRBJ2-1, the V gene TRBV5-1; no clear D gene. With 0 bases removed from V and 6 bases from J, the gap between germline ends came to 16 bases. The CDR3 length is 16 residues. The germline gives CDR1 SGHRS, CDR2 YFSETQ. The CDR3 DNA reads as TGCGCCAGCAGCTTGGGGACCTATGGGGTAGGCAATGAGCAGTTCTTC. Residues: CASSLGTYGVGNEQFF.

The rearrangement joins TRBV11-2 to TRBJ2-7; D possibly corresponds to TRBD1 (5 bases). CDR1 is SGHAT and CDR2 is FQNNGV in the germline V gene. The length of the CDR3 is 13 residues. Trimming shortened V by 1 base and J by 6 bases, and 10 bases separated the two germline ends. In nucleotides, the CDR3 is TGTGCCAGCAGCTTAGGATTCCAGGGCGAGCAGTACTTC. This translates into CASSLGFQGEQYF.

This chain links TRBV19 with TRBJ2-4; tentatively, D is TRBD2 (7 bases). This CDR3 spans 14 amino acids. Germline V gives CDR1 LNHDA, CDR2 SQIVND (reference sequence). V dropped 2 bases and J dropped 7 bases, with 12 bases sitting between them. The CDR3, as DNA: TGTGCCAGTAGTATAAGTGGGGGGGCGAACATTCAGTACTTC. This sequence encodes CASSISGGANIQYF. Based on the CDR3 plus reference TRBV19 and TRBJ2-4, the full variable domain is DGGITQSPKYLFRKEGQNVTLSCEQNLNHDAMYWYRQDPGQGLRLIYYSQIVNDFQKGDIAEGYSVSREKKESFPLTVTSAQKNPTAFYLCASSISGGANIQYFGAGTRLSVL.

This clone was picked up one time. The V and J genes are TRBV30 and TRBJ2-3, with D unclear. The V end lost 0 bases, the J end lost 7 bases, and 17 bases lay between the germline ends. The germline V gene encodes CDR1 GTSNPN and CDR2 SVGIG (reference sequence). The CDR3 totals 15 residues. The CDR3 protein is CAWSVPSSPGHTQYF. Written as DNA, the CDR3 is TGTGCCTGGAGTGTACCCTCCTCGCCTGGCCATACGCAGTATTTT.

This clone was detected only a few times. This chain uses TRBV2 with TRBJ2-7, with a tentative D call TRBD2 (5 bases). Per the germline V gene, CDR1 is SNHLY and CDR2 is FYNNEI. The CDR3 runs to 12 residues. V dropped 4 bases and J dropped 7 bases, with 11 bases sitting between them. CDR3 amino acids: CASSVVPGEQYF. In DNA form, the CDR3 reads TGTGCCAGCAGTGTGGTCCCGGGAGAGCAGTACTTC.

This chain links TRBV5-6 with TRBJ2-7; possibly TRBD1 or TRBD2 for D (5 bases each). V was cut by 4 bases and J by 0 bases, with 11 bases left in between. The CDR3 is 14 amino acids. Germline CDR1 reads SGHDT; CDR2 reads YYEEEE. The CDR3 nucleotides read TGTGCCAGCAGCGGGACCAAATACTCCTACGAGCAGTACTTC. It yields the protein CASSGTKYSYEQYF.

The V and J genes are TRBV2 and TRBJ2-3, with 7 bases aligning to TRBD2. CDR1 SNHLY and CDR2 FYNNEI come from the germline V gene. The V gene end was trimmed by 5 bases and the J gene end by 2 bases; junction bases not matched to a gene: 4. The CDR3 covers 14 residues. The CDR3 reads CASSRGVYTDTQYF. CDR3 sequence (DNA): TGTGCCAGCAGTCGGGGGGTATACACAGATACGCAGTATTTT.

J is TRBJ1-1 and V is TRBV7-8; possible D gene TRBD1, 6 bases. V lost 3 bases, J lost 0 bases, and 14 bases lay in between. The V gene's germline CDR1 is SGHVS and CDR2 FQNEAQ. CDR3 length: 16 amino acids. The CDR3 region is CASSLGLGALNTEAFF. The CDR3 nucleotides are TGTGCCAGCAGCTTGGGGCTGGGGGCCCTGAACACTGAAGCTTTCTTT.

The CDR3 DNA reads TGTGCCAGCAGCTCGGGACAAAACATTCAGTACTTC. Protein sequence: CASSSGQNIQYF. The chain couples TRBV7-8 to TRBJ2-4; D may match TRBD1 or TRBD2 (5 bases each). The CDR3 consists of 12 residues. CDR1 is SGHVS and CDR2 is FQNEAQ in the germline V gene. V lost 4 bases and J lost 5, with 6 bases in between.